The 25 T cell receptor beta chains presented below share a single source sample, sequenced in a study of blood T cell repertoires in COVID-19 (dated by TCRdb to the early 2020s). Libraries came from the immunoSEQ multiplex PCR assay. TCRdb took this table from immuneACCESS and kept in-frame rearrangements with V and J called. Such tables lack part of the clones; where checked against another copy, unresolved V genes explain under half of the gap, and the rest is unexplained. This sample lists roughly 360,000 clones; around 84% were detected once. 1.1% of the sample is held by the ten biggest clonotypes. Sequenced material: peripheral blood. The receptors were sampled from a human donor with acute or convalescent COVID-19. The donor label of this sample is uncertain.

The chain has TRBV6-5 and TRBJ1-5; D gene unclear. The CDR3 extends over 12 amino acids. The germline V gene encodes CDR1 MNHEY and CDR2 SVGAGI. V lost 6 bases to trimming and J lost 6 bases, with 9 bases between them. The CDR3 loop is CASRPAGQPQHF. CDR3 bases: TGTGCCAGCAGACCCGCCGGTCAGCCCCAGCATTTT.

The V gene is TRBV4-2, the J gene TRBJ1-5; D not certain. This CDR3 contains 17 residues. With 0 bases removed from V and 0 bases from J, the gap between germline ends came to 12 bases. Germline CDR1 and CDR2: LGHNA and YNFKEQ. CDR3 loop: CASSQEQPLYSNQPQHF. CDR3 nucleotide sequence: TGTGCCAGCAGCCAAGAACAGCCGCTTTATAGCAATCAGCCCCAGCATTTT.

For the CDR3, the DNA is TGTGCCAGCAGCTTGGGAACTGTACCCTTGAGGGAGACCCAGTACTTC. As protein: CASSLGTVPLRETQYF. This chain uses TRBV5-4 with TRBJ2-5; D is unresolved. V was cut by 0 bases and J by 5 bases, with 17 bases left in between. CDR1 is SGHNT, CDR2 YYREEE, per germline (reference sequence). This CDR3 region has 16 residues.

This clone was seen a few times. The chain is built from TRBV6-5 and TRBJ2-5, with D perhaps TRBD1 (6 bases). Germline CDR1 is MNHEY and CDR2 is SVGAGI. Trimming pared 6 bases from V and 2 bases from J, leaving 13 bases between. There are 14 residues in the CDR3. The CDR3 spells CASRKRTAQETQYF. Here the CDR3 DNA reads TGTGCCAGCAGGAAAAGGACAGCTCAAGAGACCCAGTACTTC.

This chain connects TRBV2 to TRBJ1-5; the match to TRBD1 covers 10 bases. V dropped 6 bases and J dropped 5; count of bases not matched to a gene: 7. The CDR3 has 15 amino acids. Germline CDR1 is SNHLY and CDR2 is FYNNEI. The CDR3 reads CASRGDRGLYQPQHF. CDR3 DNA sequence: TGTGCCAGCAGGGGAGACAGGGGGCTTTATCAGCCCCAGCATTTT.

This chain joins TRBV27 and TRBJ2-2; 8 bases align to TRBD2. The CDR3 is made up of 14 amino acids. The V gene's germline CDR1 is MNHEY and CDR2 SMNVEV (reference sequence). J gave up 5 bases and V 10 bases, and 9 bases lay outside the gene matches. CDR3 amino acids: CATRRTGGTGELFF. For the CDR3, the DNA is TGTGCCACCAGACGGACGGGAGGGACCGGGGAGCTGTTTTTT.

The genes are TRBV4-1 and TRBJ1-4, with TRBD1 identical over 8 bases. Germline V gene lookup returns CDR1 MGHRA and CDR2 YSYEKL. The CDR3 covers 17 residues. Trimming took 4 bases from V and 0 from J; bases not matched to a gene: 7. CDR3 coding DNA: TGCGCCAGCAGCCCTCTCGGACAGGGCGCAACTAATGAAAAACTGTTTTTT. Amino acids: CASSPLGQGATNEKLFF.

The CDR3 DNA sequence: TGTGCCAGCTCGCCGTCCGGGACAGGAAACTACGAGCAGTACTTC. Amino acid sequence: CASSPSGTGNYEQYF. The rearrangement joins TRBV18 to TRBJ2-7, with 8 nucleotides matching TRBD1. The CDR3 spans 15 residues. V was clipped by 6 bases and J by 3 bases; unmatched bases: 10. Per germline, CDR1 KGHSH and CDR2 LQKENI.

The V and J genes are TRBV2 and TRBJ2-3, with a weak D call TRBD1 (6 bases). Germline V CDR1 and CDR2: SNHLY, FYNNEI. This CDR3 has 16 amino acids. V lost 3 bases and J 4 bases, leaving 17 bases between the germline ends. For the CDR3, the DNA is TGTGCCAGCAGTGAGTGGGCGGGTGGGGGCTCAGATACGCAGTATTTT. It specifies CASSEWAGGGSDTQYF.

V gene TRBV27 combines with J gene TRBJ1-4; TRBD1 matches at 9 bases. V gave up 0 bases and J gave up 6 bases; unmatched junction bases: 11. The CDR3 has 18 amino acids. Germline CDR1 is MNHEY and CDR2 is SMNVEV (reference sequence). The CDR3 region has the DNA TGTGCCAGCAGTTTATCTGGACTGGGACAGGGTTTGGATGAAAAACTGTTTTTT. Translated, it gives CASSLSGLGQGLDEKLFF.

J is TRBJ2-3 and V is TRBV9; maybe TRBD2 (5 bases). V was pared by 1 base and J by 2 bases, with 14 bases between. Germline CDR1 is SGDLS and CDR2 is YYNGEE. The length of the CDR3 is 16 residues. CDR3 protein: CASSVYQAVPTDTQYF. CDR3 nucleotides: TGTGCCAGCAGCGTATATCAAGCGGTACCCACAGATACGCAGTATTTT.

This clone was seen a handful of times. The rearrangement links TRBV7-8 to TRBJ1-6; D possibly corresponds to TRBD1 (6 bases). Trimming shortened V by 1 base and J by 2 bases, and 6 bases separated the two germline ends. Germline V gene lookup returns CDR1 SGHVS and CDR2 FQNEAQ. CDR3 size: 15 residues. The CDR3 loop reads CASSLGDTYNSPLHF. The CDR3 bases are TGTGCCAGCAGCTTAGGGGACACCTATAATTCACCCCTCCACTTT.

The CDR3 nucleotides are TGTGCCAGCAGTTTAGGCGGTATTCAGTACTTC. It translates to CASSLGGIQYF. The J gene is TRBJ2-4, the V gene TRBV12-3 or TRBV12-4; D gene ambiguous. The CDR3 spans 11 residues. V dropped 1 base and J dropped 10 bases, with 5 bases sitting between them.

The DNA of the CDR3 is TGTGCCAGCAGTTACGACAGGTCTGGGGTTACAGAGAAGCATTTT. Its protein product is CASSYDRSGVTEKHF. The chain joins TRBV6-5 to TRBJ1-5; TRBD1 might be the D (6 bases). V was clipped by 2 bases and J by 14 bases, with 22 bases between them. CDR1 is MNHEY and CDR2 is SVGAGI in the germline V gene. The CDR3 runs 15 residues.

This clone was seen a few times. The J gene is TRBJ1-3, the V gene TRBV2; D perhaps matches TRBD1 (6 bases). Trimming left V 6 bases short and J 3 bases short, with 15 bases between. Germline values: CDR1 SNHLY, CDR2 FYNNEI. The CDR3 length is 15 residues. This chain's CDR3 is CASRGNRVFGNTIYF. The CDR3 DNA reads as TGTGCCAGCAGGGGTAACAGGGTGTTTGGAAACACCATATATTTT.

The CDR3 nucleotides are TGTGCCAGCAAGCTAGCGGGATCCCGCACCTACGAGCAGTACTTC. This sequence encodes CASKLAGSRTYEQYF. The J gene is TRBJ2-7, the V gene TRBV2, with 9 bases identical to TRBD2. CDR3 size: 15 residues. Germline V gene sequence: CDR1 SNHLY, CDR2 FYNNEI. V lost 7 bases to trimming and J lost 2 bases; unmatched junction nucleotides: 9.

The CDR3 loop reads CASSTGAREQFF. The DNA for the CDR3 is TGTGCCAGCAGTACAGGGGCAAGGGAGCAGTTCTTC. J is TRBJ2-1 and V is TRBV6-2 or TRBV6-3; 7 nucleotides align to TRBD1. V gave up 5 bases and J gave up 10 bases; unmatched junction bases: 5. The germline CDR1 and CDR2 sequences are MNHEY and SVGEGT. CDR3 size: 12 residues.

The chain uses TRBV3-1 (or the pseudogene TRBV3-2) and TRBJ2-3; tentatively, D is TRBD1 (5 bases). The length of the CDR3 is 16 residues. Deletions cut 8 bases from V and 0 bases from J, with 18 bases between. In germline, CDR1 is LGHDT, CDR2 YNNKEL (reference sequence). CDR3 residues: CASGNRRTVSTDTQYF. The CDR3 bases are TGTGCCAGCGGAAACAGGCGAACTGTTAGCACAGATACGCAGTATTTT.

The chain combines TRBV25-1 with TRBJ2-5, with 12 bases aligning to TRBD2. This CDR3 has 15 amino acids. CDR1 and CDR2 (germline): MGHDK, SYGVNS. V lost 6 bases and J lost 5; bases outside the gene matches: 7. CDR3 nucleotides: TGTGCCAGCAGGGATGGACTAGCGGGAACGGAGACCCAGTACTTC. It codes for CASRDGLAGTETQYF.

The gene calls are TRBV6-2 or TRBV6-3 and TRBJ2-5; 11 positions agree with TRBD2. The trim removed 3 bases at V and 4 bases at J, leaving 4 bases unmatched. Germline V gene lookup returns CDR1 MNHEY and CDR2 SVGEGT. The length of the CDR3 is 15 residues. CDR3 in amino acids: CASSYSGRAAETQYF. The CDR3 DNA reads TGTGCCAGCAGTTATAGCGGGAGGGCGGCAGAGACCCAGTACTTC.

The rearrangement uses TRBV27 and TRBJ2-7; 11 nucleotides agree with TRBD2. Germline loops: CDR1 MNHEY, CDR2 SMNVEV (reference sequence). The CDR3 runs to 14 residues. J gave up 5 bases and V 4 bases, and 4 bases lay outside the gene matches. CDR3 residues: CASSSLAGVDEQYF. CDR3 in DNA: TGTGCCAGCAGTTCACTAGCGGGAGTCGACGAGCAGTACTTC.

This sequence joins TRBV18 and TRBJ1-1, with D unresolved. Germline V gene sequence: CDR1 KGHSH, CDR2 LQKENI. The CDR3 has 14 residues. With 2 bases removed from V and 0 bases from J, the gap between germline ends came to 7 bases. CDR3: CASSPDILNTEAFF. The CDR3 DNA is TGTGCCAGCTCACCAGACATCCTGAACACTGAAGCTTTCTTT.

The chain recombines TRBV15 with TRBJ1-1; D not certain. Trimming removed 1 base from V and 0 bases from J, with 12 bases in between. CDR1 and CDR2 from the germline V gene are LNHNV and YYDKDF (reference sequence). This CDR3 is built from 16 residues. CDR3 sequence (DNA): TGTGCCACCAGCAGAGGGCTAGGTGGAGTGAACACTGAAGCTTTCTTT. The encoded protein is CATSRGLGGVNTEAFF.

The rearrangement joins TRBV5-1 to TRBJ2-7; 14 nucleotides line up with TRBD2. The V gene end was trimmed by 4 bases and the J gene end by 7 bases; junction bases not matched to a gene: 7. The germline V gene has CDR1 SGHRS and CDR2 YFSETQ. The CDR3 is 15 amino acids. Here the CDR3 reads CASSGSGLAGEEQYF. In nucleotides, the CDR3 is TGCGCCAGCAGCGGGTCGGGACTAGCGGGAGAAGAGCAGTACTTC.

The V gene is TRBV6-1, the J gene TRBJ2-3, with D maybe TRBD1 (5 bases). Germline CDR1 and CDR2: MNHNS and SASEGT. V was shortened by 0 bases and J by 10 bases, with 11 bases between the two germline ends. This CDR3 is built from 13 residues. The CDR3 loop reads CASSEAGVGAQYF. DNA of the CDR3: TGTGCCAGCAGTGAAGCAGGGGTAGGGGCGCAGTATTTT.